This is a list of T cell receptor beta chains from one sample in a study of cytomegalovirus exposure and HLA in healthy donors. Repertoires were generated with immunoSEQ multiplex PCR, while TCRdb's copy carries only in-frame clones and drops some. The table includes roughly 130,000 clones, around 84% detected once. Source material: PBMCs. All receptors derive from a man over 45 in good health and CMV-seronegative. CDR3s include the opening cysteine and the closing phenylalanine or tryptophan. The order of the fields is D gene, V gene, J gene, clone size, CDR3 protein, CDR3 DNA. A D gene is named only where the DNA matches it firmly. For some rows the clone size is stated as once, few or many, or as a class when expanded; others skip it.

D gene: TRBD1; V gene: TRBV27; J gene: TRBJ2-1; clone size: NA; CDR3 protein: CASSWPPGDRGNEQFF; CDR3 DNA: TGTGCCAGCAGCTGGCCGCCGGGGGACAGGGGCAATGAGCAGTTCTTC
D gene: TRBD1; V gene: TRBV18; J gene: TRBJ2-2; clone size: NA; CDR3 protein: CASSPMTGGNTGELFF; CDR3 DNA: TGTGCCAGCTCACCCATGACAGGGGGGAACACCGGGGAGCTGTTTTTT
D gene: NA; V gene: TRBV7-6; J gene: TRBJ1-1; clone size: NA; CDR3 protein: CASSLAPGRVNTEAFF; CDR3 DNA: TGTGCCAGCAGCTTAGCGCCAGGGAGGGTGAACACTGAAGCTTTCTTT
D gene: NA; V gene: TRBV7-2; J gene: TRBJ2-7; clone size: NA; CDR3 protein: CASSLSLDSIYEQYF; CDR3 DNA: TGTGCCAGCAGCTTATCGCTCGACAGCATCTACGAGCAGTACTTC
D gene: NA; V gene: TRBV18; J gene: TRBJ2-3; clone size: NA; CDR3 protein: CASSTGLADTQYF; CDR3 DNA: TGTGCCAGCTCAACAGGGTTAGCAGATACGCAGTATTTT
D gene: TRBD1; V gene: TRBV9; J gene: TRBJ2-2; clone size: NA; CDR3 protein: CASSVGTGVNTGELFF; CDR3 DNA: TGTGCCAGCAGCGTAGGGACAGGGGTGAACACCGGGGAGCTGTTTTTT
D gene: NA; V gene: TRBV2; J gene: TRBJ1-6; clone size: NA; CDR3 protein: CASSTGSGSPLHF; CDR3 DNA: TGTGCCAGCAGTACAGGTAGCGGTTCACCCCTCCACTTT
D gene: TRBD2; V gene: TRBV27; J gene: TRBJ2-5; clone size: NA; CDR3 protein: CASSLRLAGQETQYF; CDR3 DNA: TGTGCCAGCAGTTTACGACTAGCTGGCCAAGAGACCCAGTACTTC
D gene: NA; V gene: TRBV27; J gene: TRBJ2-3; clone size: NA; CDR3 protein: CASSPLDPISTDTQYF; CDR3 DNA: TGTGCCAGCAGTCCCCTAGACCCAATTAGCACAGATACGCAGTATTTT
D gene: TRBD1; V gene: TRBV5-6; J gene: TRBJ1-1; clone size: NA; CDR3 protein: CASSWDLGQPPTEAFF; CDR3 DNA: TGTGCCAGCAGCTGGGACCTGGGACAGCCACCCACTGAAGCTTTCTTT
D gene: TRBD2; V gene: TRBV5-4; J gene: TRBJ2-3; clone size: NA; CDR3 protein: CASSHDLLAGGPWGTDTQYF; CDR3 DNA: TGTGCCAGCAGCCATGATTTACTAGCGGGGGGGCCTTGGGGCACAGATACGCAGTATTTT
D gene: NA; V gene: TRBV15; J gene: TRBJ1-5; clone size: NA; CDR3 protein: CATSRDAVTVNQPQHF; CDR3 DNA: TGTGCCACCAGCAGAGATGCAGTGACAGTTAATCAGCCCCAGCATTTT
D gene: NA; V gene: TRBV5-8; J gene: TRBJ1-5; clone size: NA; CDR3 protein: CASSLARAHTFAF; CDR3 DNA: TGTGCCAGCAGCTTGGCGAGGGCCCATACCTTCGCCTTT
D gene: TRBD2; V gene: TRBV11-2; J gene: TRBJ2-7; clone size: NA; CDR3 protein: CASSLPGLIYEQYF; CDR3 DNA: TGTGCCAGTAGCTTGCCGGGACTAATTTACGAGCAGTACTTC
D gene: NA; V gene: TRBV5-6; J gene: TRBJ2-1; clone size: NA; CDR3 protein: CASSLFVHNEQFF; CDR3 DNA: TGTGCCAGCAGCTTGTTCGTCCACAATGAGCAGTTCTTC
D gene: TRBD1; V gene: TRBV9; J gene: TRBJ1-2; clone size: NA; CDR3 protein: CASSATGQGDGYTF; CDR3 DNA: TGTGCCAGCAGCGCCACGGGACAGGGGGACGGCTACACCTTC
D gene: TRBD2; V gene: TRBV6-6; J gene: TRBJ2-2; clone size: NA; CDR3 protein: CASSYLGGGTGELFF; CDR3 DNA: TGTGCCAGCAGTTACCTGGGCGGGGGCACCGGGGAGCTGTTTTTT
D gene: TRBD2; V gene: TRBV27; J gene: TRBJ2-3; clone size: NA; CDR3 protein: CASSFVTSGRGGPTDTQYF; CDR3 DNA: TGTGCCAGCAGTTTCGTTACCTCAGGACGGGGGGGGCCCACAGATACGCAGTATTTT
D gene: NA; V gene: TRBV27; J gene: TRBJ1-3; clone size: NA; CDR3 protein: CASTKGQASLFSGNTIYF; CDR3 DNA: TGTGCCAGCACTAAGGGGCAGGCCTCTCTATTCTCTGGAAACACCATATATTTT
D gene: NA; V gene: TRBV28; J gene: TRBJ1-2; clone size: few; CDR3 protein: CASRLSSSGADYGYTF; CDR3 DNA: TGTGCCAGCAGGCTTAGTTCCTCAGGGGCCGACTATGGCTACACCTTC
D gene: NA; V gene: TRBV4-2; J gene: TRBJ2-7; clone size: NA; CDR3 protein: CASSQDSNEQYF; CDR3 DNA: TGTGCCAGCAGCCAAGATTCTAACGAGCAGTACTTC
D gene: TRBD2; V gene: TRBV4-3; J gene: TRBJ2-3; clone size: NA; CDR3 protein: CASSQGLAGGTDTQYF; CDR3 DNA: TGCGCCAGCAGCCAAGGATTAGCGGGGGGCACAGATACGCAGTATTTT
D gene: TRBD1; V gene: TRBV30; J gene: TRBJ1-2; clone size: NA; CDR3 protein: CAWSDIPGTGDNYGYTF; CDR3 DNA: TGTGCCTGGAGTGACATCCCCGGGACAGGCGATAACTATGGCTACACCTTC
D gene: TRBD2; V gene: TRBV30; J gene: TRBJ2-2; clone size: few; CDR3 protein: CAWSVRASGHTGELFF; CDR3 DNA: TGTGCCTGGAGTGTACGGGCTAGCGGGCACACCGGGGAGCTGTTTTTT
D gene: NA; V gene: TRBV7-2; J gene: TRBJ2-1; clone size: NA; CDR3 protein: CASERRGGNEQFF; CDR3 DNA: TGTGCCAGCGAGCGGCGGGGAGGTAATGAGCAGTTCTTC
D gene: NA; V gene: TRBV10-3; J gene: TRBJ1-5; clone size: once; CDR3 protein: CAISEEGHSNQPQHF; CDR3 DNA: TGTGCCATCAGTGAAGAGGGCCATAGCAATCAGCCCCAGCATTTT
D gene: NA; V gene: TRBV2; J gene: TRBJ2-5; clone size: NA; CDR3 protein: CASRYSGQETQYF; CDR3 DNA: TGTGCCAGCAGATACAGTGGACAAGAGACCCAGTACTTC
D gene: TRBD1; V gene: TRBV5-1; J gene: TRBJ2-1; clone size: once; CDR3 protein: CASSPGGTGEAYNEQFF; CDR3 DNA: TGCGCCAGCAGCCCAGGGGGGACAGGGGAAGCCTACAATGAGCAGTTCTTC
D gene: NA; V gene: TRBV6-5; J gene: TRBJ2-1; clone size: NA; CDR3 protein: CASSYSLTGEDNEQFF; CDR3 DNA: TGTGCCAGCAGTTATTCTCTGACGGGGGAGGACAATGAGCAGTTCTTC
D gene: NA; V gene: TRBV9; J gene: TRBJ2-3; clone size: NA; CDR3 protein: CASSVAGWGADTQYF; CDR3 DNA: TGTGCCAGCAGCGTCGCGGGGTGGGGGGCAGATACGCAGTATTTT
D gene: TRBD2; V gene: TRBV30; J gene: TRBJ2-7; clone size: NA; CDR3 protein: CAWSPRLAGAPYEQYF; CDR3 DNA: TGTGCCTGGAGCCCCCGACTAGCGGGGGCCCCCTACGAGCAGTACTTC
D gene: TRBD2; V gene: TRBV5-4; J gene: TRBJ2-3; clone size: NA; CDR3 protein: CASSLRTSGGAPDTQYF; CDR3 DNA: TGTGCCAGCAGCCTCAGGACTAGCGGGGGGGCACCAGATACGCAGTATTTT
D gene: NA; V gene: TRBV2; J gene: TRBJ1-2; clone size: NA; CDR3 protein: CASTLRGGYGYTF; CDR3 DNA: TGTGCCAGCACTCTTCGGGGGGGCTATGGCTACACCTTC
D gene: NA; V gene: TRBV12-5; J gene: TRBJ2-7; clone size: NA; CDR3 protein: CASFSGTGTYEQYF; CDR3 DNA: TGTGCTAGTTTTTCAGGTACAGGGACCTACGAGCAGTACTTC
D gene: NA; V gene: TRBV7-9; J gene: TRBJ1-4; clone size: NA; CDR3 protein: CASSLVDSNEKLFF; CDR3 DNA: TGTGCCAGCAGCTTAGTGGACAGTAATGAAAAACTGTTTTTT
D gene: TRBD2; V gene: TRBV7-9; J gene: TRBJ2-3; clone size: NA; CDR3 protein: CASSLIGGVADTQYF; CDR3 DNA: TGTGCCAGCAGCTTAATTGGGGGGGTGGCAGATACGCAGTATTTT
D gene: TRBD1; V gene: TRBV5-1; J gene: TRBJ1-2; clone size: NA; CDR3 protein: CASSLVGQDYGYTF; CDR3 DNA: TGCGCCAGCAGCTTGGTTGGACAGGACTATGGCTACACCTTC
D gene: NA; V gene: TRBV10-2; J gene: TRBJ1-1; clone size: NA; CDR3 protein: CASTQGGVAEAFF; CDR3 DNA: TGCGCCAGTACCCAAGGGGGGGTGGCTGAAGCTTTCTTT
D gene: NA; V gene: TRBV2; J gene: TRBJ1-6; clone size: NA; CDR3 protein: CASSEEAQGNNSPLHF; CDR3 DNA: TGTGCCAGCAGTGAGGAGGCACAGGGTAATAATTCACCCCTCCACTTT
D gene: NA; V gene: TRBV2; J gene: TRBJ1-1; clone size: few; CDR3 protein: CASSVLRNTEAFF; CDR3 DNA: TGTGCCAGCAGCGTTCTTCGGAACACTGAAGCTTTCTTT
D gene: NA; V gene: TRBV4-2; J gene: TRBJ2-1; clone size: NA; CDR3 protein: CASSQDDSEQFF; CDR3 DNA: TGTGCCAGCAGCCAAGACGATAGCGAGCAGTTCTTC
D gene: NA; V gene: TRBV6-4; J gene: TRBJ1-5; clone size: NA; CDR3 protein: CASSRRSLGNQPQHF; CDR3 DNA: TGTGCCAGCAGCCGAAGGAGTCTAGGCAATCAGCCCCAGCATTTT
D gene: NA; V gene: TRBV30; J gene: TRBJ2-6; clone size: NA; CDR3 protein: CAWSVLDVLTF; CDR3 DNA: TGTGCCTGGAGTGTACTAGACGTCCTGACTTTC
D gene: TRBD2; V gene: TRBV9; J gene: TRBJ2-7; clone size: NA; CDR3 protein: CASSSGLRGTYEQYF; CDR3 DNA: TGTGCCAGCAGCTCTGGACTGCGGGGGACCTACGAGCAGTACTTC
D gene: TRBD2; V gene: TRBV28; J gene: TRBJ2-1; clone size: NA; CDR3 protein: CASSLGTSGGSYNEQFF; CDR3 DNA: TGTGCCAGCAGTTTGGGGACTAGCGGGGGGTCCTACAATGAGCAGTTCTTC
D gene: NA; V gene: TRBV6-1; J gene: TRBJ2-5; clone size: NA; CDR3 protein: CASSVLVAAFEETQYF; CDR3 DNA: TGTGCCAGCAGTGTCCTCGTTGCGGCGTTTGAAGAGACCCAGTACTTC
D gene: TRBD1; V gene: TRBV6-1; J gene: TRBJ1-1; clone size: NA; CDR3 protein: CASKTQGGTEAFF; CDR3 DNA: TGTGCCAGCAAAACCCAGGGGGGAACTGAAGCTTTCTTT
D gene: NA; V gene: TRBV30; J gene: TRBJ1-4; clone size: NA; CDR3 protein: CAWAPWEPRKLFF; CDR3 DNA: TGTGCCTGGGCCCCCTGGGAGCCACGAAAACTGTTTTTT